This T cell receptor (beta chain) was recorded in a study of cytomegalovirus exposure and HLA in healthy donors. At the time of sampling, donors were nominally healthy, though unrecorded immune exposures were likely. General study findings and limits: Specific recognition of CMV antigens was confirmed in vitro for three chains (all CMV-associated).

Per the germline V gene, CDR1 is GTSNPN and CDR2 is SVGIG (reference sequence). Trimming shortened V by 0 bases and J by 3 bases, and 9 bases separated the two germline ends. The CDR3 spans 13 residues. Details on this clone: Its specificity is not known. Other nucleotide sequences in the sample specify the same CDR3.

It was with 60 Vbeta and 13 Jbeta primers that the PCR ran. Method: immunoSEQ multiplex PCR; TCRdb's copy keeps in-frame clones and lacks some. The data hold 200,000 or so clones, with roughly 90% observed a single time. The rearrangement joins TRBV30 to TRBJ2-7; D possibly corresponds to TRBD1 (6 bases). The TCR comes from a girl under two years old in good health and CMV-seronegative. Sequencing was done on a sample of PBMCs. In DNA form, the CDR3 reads TGTGCCTGGAGTGTAAGGGGGAGCTACGAGCAGTACTTC. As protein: CAWSVRGSYEQYF.